What follows are 30 T cell receptor beta chains derived from one specimen sequenced in a study of blood T cell repertoires in COVID-19. TCRdb keeps only in-frame clones here, not all; method: immunoSEQ multiplex PCR. The sample holds 100,000 to 150,000 clones, around 80% seen once. Material: peripheral blood. All receptors derive from a man aged 45-65 years with acute or convalescent COVID-19.

The V call is TRBV7-8, the J call TRBJ1-6, with 7 bases fitting TRBD1. V was pared by 8 bases and J by 8 bases, with 9 bases of the junction left unmatched. The CDR3 length is 14 residues. Germline assignment: CDR1 SGHVS and CDR2 FQNEAQ. Here the CDR3 DNA reads TGTGCCAGCGGCCGAGAGGGGGCCTATTCACCCCTCCACTTT. This codes for CASGREGAYSPLHF.

This chain links TRBV9 with TRBJ2-2; D is possibly TRBD2 (5 bases). The V end lost 0 bases, the J end lost 8 bases, and 8 bases lay between the germline ends. The germline CDR1 and CDR2 sequences are SGDLS and YYNGEE. This CDR3 is built from 13 residues. The CDR3 loop is CASSVAEAGELFF. The CDR3 DNA follows: TGTGCCAGCAGCGTAGCGGAGGCTGGGGAGCTGTTTTTT.

V gene TRBV28 combines with J gene TRBJ1-5, with a possible D match to TRBD1 (5 bases). The CDR3 length is 12 residues. Germline CDR1 is MDHEN and CDR2 is SYDVKM. Trimming removed 8 bases from V and 5 bases from J, with 10 bases in between. The CDR3 region is CASGKGDQPQHF. The CDR3 region has the DNA TGTGCCAGCGGAAAAGGGGATCAGCCCCAGCATTTT.

CDR3 protein: CASSLGRITGELFF. Here the CDR3 DNA reads TGTGCCAGCAGCTTAGGGAGAATTACCGGGGAGCTGTTTTTT. The chain is built from TRBV7-9 and TRBJ2-2; D ambiguous. Germline lookup yields CDR1 SEHNR and CDR2 FQNEAQ (reference sequence). This CDR3 spans 14 amino acids. V lost 1 base, J lost 5 bases, and 8 bases lay in between.

As concerns this clone: One end of the junction does not line up with germline, which may come from a read error. The V call is TRBV7-8, the J call TRBJ2-1; possibly TRBD2 for D (6 bases). The CDR3 extends over 12 amino acids. Germline V gene sequence: CDR1 SGHVS, CDR2 FQNEAQ. The CDR3, as DNA: TGTGCCAGCAGCCCCCCGGGAGCATCCTCGGTCTTC. The encoded protein is CASSPPGASSVF.

The rearrangement uses TRBV12-3 or TRBV12-4 and TRBJ2-1; D ambiguous. The CDR3 has 13 amino acids. Between the trimmed V and J ends, which lost 4 bases and 9 bases, there was a span of 13 bases. As DNA, the CDR3 is TGTGCCAGCAGTTCATCTAGTGAGCTTGAGCAGTTCTTC. Residues: CASSSSSELEQFF.

The genes are TRBV6-1 and TRBJ2-5; 11 bases line up with TRBD2. The V and J ends lost 3 bases and 2 bases, in that order; junction bases with no gene match: 17. The CDR3 runs 20 residues. Per the germline V gene, CDR1 is MNHNS and CDR2 is SASEGT. The CDR3 here is CASSDAGEGRLAGPQETQYF. The DNA for the CDR3 is TGTGCCAGCAGTGACGCGGGGGAAGGGAGACTAGCGGGACCGCAAGAGACCCAGTACTTC.

The chain couples TRBV25-1 to TRBJ2-7; D remains unclear. The germline V gene encodes CDR1 MGHDK and CDR2 SYGVNS. Trimming removed 4 bases from V and 2 bases from J, with 15 bases in between. The CDR3 has 15 amino acids. The CDR3 reads CASSVLVQAPYEQYF. For the CDR3, the DNA is TGTGCCAGCAGTGTCTTAGTGCAGGCCCCCTACGAGCAGTACTTC.

This clone showed up just a few times. This chain connects TRBV9 to TRBJ2-3; 8 bases agree with TRBD2. Looked up from germline, CDR1 is SGDLS and CDR2 is YYNGEE. This CDR3 is built from 16 residues. Trimming removed 0 bases from V and 4 bases from J; junction bases left unmatched: 7. DNA for the CDR3: TGTGCCAGCAGCGTAGGGACGGGGGGGTTATCAGATACGCAGTATTTT. It encodes CASSVGTGGLSDTQYF.

This clone came up a few times. The chain carries TRBV6-1 and TRBJ1-5, with no clear D. This CDR3 region has 14 residues. V lost 1 base to trimming and J lost 6 bases, with 10 bases between them. The V gene's germline CDR1 is MNHNS and CDR2 SASEGT. CDR3 sequence reads: CASSEGPGGQPQHF. The CDR3 coding sequence is TGTGCCAGCAGTGAAGGGCCAGGTGGTCAGCCCCAGCATTTT.

The rearrangement joins TRBV9 to TRBJ1-3; TRBD1 agrees at 10 bases. Losses at the gene ends were 4 bases for V and 8 bases for J; bases not matched to a gene: 6. The CDR3 runs to 14 residues. Per germline, CDR1 SGDLS and CDR2 YYNGEE. CDR3 residues: CASSPRTGGDTIYF. Here the CDR3 DNA reads TGTGCCAGCAGCCCACGGACAGGGGGAGACACCATATATTTT.

In this sample, this clone turned up a few times. CDR3 protein: CASTVLDRYEQYF. In nucleotides, the CDR3 is TGTGCCAGCACCGTACTAGACCGATACGAGCAGTACTTC. The V gene is TRBV6-7, the J gene TRBJ2-7, with D possibly TRBD2 on 5 matching bases. TRBV6-7 belongs to the ORF category, with a function that is uncertain. Trimming cost V 7 bases and J 4 bases, with 14 bases left between them. The CDR3 loop spans 13 amino acids.

This chain joins TRBV6-6 and TRBJ2-7, with 8 bases fitting TRBD1. CDR1 and CDR2 (germline): MNHNY, SVGAGI (reference sequence). This CDR3 has 15 residues. After removal of 4 bases from V and 2 bases from J, the junction contained 7 bases not matched to a gene. Written as DNA, the CDR3 is TGTGCCAGCAGTTTTTACAGGGGGGCGGCCTACGAGCAGTACTTC. Protein product: CASSFYRGAAYEQYF.

CDR3 in amino acids: CASSPLTGVGANVLTF. As DNA, the CDR3 is TGTGCCAGCTCACCACTTACAGGGGTTGGGGCCAACGTCCTGACTTTC. The chain uses TRBV18 and TRBJ2-6, with 7 positions matching TRBD1. CDR1 is KGHSH and CDR2 is LQKENI in the germline V gene. This CDR3 region has 16 residues. V was pared by 1 base and J by 3 bases, with 3 bases of the junction left unmatched.

The genes are TRBV5-1 and TRBJ2-3; 14 bases agree with TRBD2. From germline, CDR1 is SGHRS and CDR2 YFSETQ. J was trimmed by 5 bases and V by 5 bases; bases with no gene match: 7. The CDR3 consists of 16 residues. Written as DNA, the CDR3 is TGCGCCAGCAGGGGGACGGGACTAGCGGGAGAAGATACGCAGTATTTT. Translation: CASRGTGLAGEDTQYF.

The chain couples TRBV2 to TRBJ1-3, with TRBD1 as a possible D gene (5 bases). Germline loops: CDR1 SNHLY, CDR2 FYNNEI. Trimming shortened V by 6 bases and J by 0 bases, and 12 bases separated the two germline ends. CDR3 length: 15 amino acids. In nucleotides, the CDR3 is TGTGCCAGCAGACGCGGGACGGGCTCTGGAAACACCATATATTTT. Amino acid sequence: CASRRGTGSGNTIYF.

The V gene is TRBV27, the J gene TRBJ2-2, with 9 bases aligning to TRBD1. V lost 3 bases and J lost 4; bases outside the gene matches: 15. The CDR3 totals 19 residues. Germline V CDR1 and CDR2: MNHEY, SMNVEV (reference sequence). The CDR3 spells CASSLATTGGIVSTGELFF. CDR3 bases: TGTGCCAGCAGTTTGGCCACGACAGGGGGGATTGTAAGCACCGGGGAGCTGTTTTTT.

This rearrangement joins TRBV7-9 to TRBJ2-1; 9 positions match TRBD2. V trimming: 1 base; J trimming: 0 bases; junction bases outside the gene matches: 7. The CDR3 consists of 18 residues. In germline, CDR1 is SEHNR, CDR2 FQNEAQ (reference sequence). The CDR3 DNA reads TGTGCCAGCAGCTTAGAACTAGCGGGCTTTAGCTCCTACAATGAGCAGTTCTTC. Translated, it gives CASSLELAGFSSYNEQFF. The whole variable domain, remainder taken from reference TRBV7-9 and TRBJ2-1, is DTGVSQNPRHKITKRGQNVTFRCDPISEHNRLYWYRQTLGQGPEFLTYFQNEAQLEKSRLLSDRFSAERPKGSFSTLEIQRTEQGDSAMYLCASSLELAGFSSYNEQFFGPGTRLTVL.

The DNA of the CDR3 is TGTGCCAGCAGCCTCAGGGTAGGGAATTCACCCCTCCACTTT. This codes for CASSLRVGNSPLHF. The chain couples TRBV14 to TRBJ1-6; a possible D gene is TRBD1 (5 bases). Germline loops: CDR1 SGHDN, CDR2 FVKESK. The V end lost 4 bases, the J end lost 7 bases, and 11 bases lay between the germline ends. The CDR3 is made up of 14 amino acids.

This chain joins TRBV6-1 and TRBJ2-4; the D gene is possibly TRBD1 (5 bases). The CDR3 runs to 15 residues. Germline values: CDR1 MNHNS, CDR2 SASEGT. The V gene lost 0 bases and the J gene lost 5 bases, with 11 bases spanning the gap. CDR3: CASSEARVWENIQYF. The CDR3 DNA is TGTGCCAGCAGTGAAGCCAGGGTGTGGGAAAACATTCAGTACTTC.

V usage is TRBV6-5 and J usage is TRBJ2-1; 11 positions match TRBD2. Germline values: CDR1 MNHEY, CDR2 SVGAGI. V lost 3 bases, J lost 4 bases, and 2 bases stayed unmatched. This CDR3 has 15 residues. In DNA form, the CDR3 reads TGTGCCAGCAGTTATCTAGCGGGGGGATACAATGAGCAGTTCTTC. It translates to CASSYLAGGYNEQFF.

The chain has TRBV18 and TRBJ1-1; TRBD1 is a possible D gene (5 bases). The V end was cut by 2 bases, the J end by 3 bases, with 7 bases between. This CDR3 has 13 residues. Germline V gene data show CDR1 as KGHSH and CDR2 as LQKENI. The CDR3: CASSPTGDTEAFF. CDR3 bases: TGTGCCAGCTCACCAACGGGGGACACTGAAGCTTTCTTT.

This clone was picked up a small number of times. The chain links TRBV16 to TRBJ2-7; D possibly corresponds to TRBD1 (5 bases). CDR1 and CDR2 from the germline V gene are KGHSY and FQNENV. The V and J ends lost 1 base and 0 bases respectively, with 10 bases between them. The CDR3 is made up of 15 amino acids. The CDR3 DNA is TGTGCCAGCAGCCAATTTTACAGGAGCTCCTACGAGCAGTACTTC. Its translation is CASSQFYRSSYEQYF.

This clone was detected only once. This chain links TRBV7-8 with TRBJ2-3, with 13 bases lining up with TRBD2. The germline CDR1 and CDR2 sequences are SGHVS and FQNEAQ. Losses at the gene ends were 6 bases for V and 0 bases for J; bases not matched to a gene: 6. CDR3 size: 17 residues. DNA of the CDR3: TGTGCCAGCAGTTCGGGACTAGCGGGGTCTAGCACAGATACGCAGTATTTT. Amino acid sequence: CASSSGLAGSSTDTQYF. The full variable domain, in which reference TRBV7-8 and TRBJ2-3 provide the parts outside the CDR3, is GAGVSQSPRYKVAKRGQDVALRCDPISGHVSLFWYQQALGQGPEFLTYFQNEAQLDKSGLPSDRFFAERPEGSVSTLKIQRTQQEDSAVYLCASSSGLAGSSTDTQYFGPGTRLTVL.

The chain recombines TRBV18 with TRBJ2-7; the D gene is possibly TRBD1 (6 bases). CDR1 KGHSH and CDR2 LQKENI come from the germline V gene. CDR3 length: 13 amino acids. V was cut by 3 bases and J by 6 bases, with 12 bases left in between. The CDR3 DNA is TGTGCCAGCTCACCGCCGACAGGCACCGAGCAGTACTTC. Protein product: CASSPPTGTEQYF.

The V gene is TRBV3-1 (or the pseudogene TRBV3-2), the J gene TRBJ2-3; 9 bases are a match to TRBD2. This CDR3 spans 18 amino acids. V dropped 3 bases and J dropped 5; count of bases not matched to a gene: 15. Germline CDR1 and CDR2: LGHDT and YNNKEL (reference sequence). The DNA for the CDR3 is TGTGCCAGCAGCCAGAGCGGGACTAGCAGGAATCTAGGAGATACGCAGTATTTT. It translates to CASSQSGTSRNLGDTQYF.

This sequence joins TRBV15 and TRBJ2-5, with D perhaps matching TRBD2 (5 bases). Germline V gene data show CDR1 as LNHNV and CDR2 as YYDKDF (reference sequence). V lost 1 base to trimming and J lost 1 base, with 7 bases between them. The CDR3 covers 14 residues. The CDR3 protein is CATSRVAGQETQYF. In DNA form, the CDR3 reads TGTGCCACCAGCAGAGTTGCGGGCCAAGAGACCCAGTACTTC.

The chain is built from TRBV29-1 and TRBJ2-7; 10 bases are a match to TRBD1. V was clipped by 5 bases and J by 6 bases; unmatched bases: 4. Germline values: CDR1 SQVTM, CDR2 ANQGSEA. The CDR3 runs 12 residues. The CDR3 coding sequence is TGCAGCGTTCTTTGGGACAGGGGCGAGCAGTACTTC. Translated, it gives CSVLWDRGEQYF.

The chain uses TRBV5-1 and TRBJ2-2; TRBD2 agrees at 12 bases. The J segment lost 3 bases and the V segment lost 4 bases, leaving 7 bases of the junction unmatched. The CDR3 is 17 residues long. Looked up from germline, CDR1 is SGHRS and CDR2 is YFSETQ. CDR3 sequence reads: CASSPLTSGSHTGELFF. CDR3 sequence (DNA): TGCGCCAGCAGCCCTTTGACTAGCGGGAGTCACACCGGGGAGCTGTTTTTT.

The chain carries TRBV11-2 and TRBJ2-3; 10 nucleotides match TRBD2. The CDR3 sequence is 18 residues long. Germline CDR1 reads SGHAT; CDR2 reads FQNNGV. Germline trimming cut 6 bases from V and 0 bases from J; bases unmatched to any gene: 12. The CDR3 reads CASSRGLAASRSTDTQYF. DNA of the CDR3: TGTGCCAGCAGTCGCGGACTAGCGGCAAGCCGCAGCACAGATACGCAGTATTTT.